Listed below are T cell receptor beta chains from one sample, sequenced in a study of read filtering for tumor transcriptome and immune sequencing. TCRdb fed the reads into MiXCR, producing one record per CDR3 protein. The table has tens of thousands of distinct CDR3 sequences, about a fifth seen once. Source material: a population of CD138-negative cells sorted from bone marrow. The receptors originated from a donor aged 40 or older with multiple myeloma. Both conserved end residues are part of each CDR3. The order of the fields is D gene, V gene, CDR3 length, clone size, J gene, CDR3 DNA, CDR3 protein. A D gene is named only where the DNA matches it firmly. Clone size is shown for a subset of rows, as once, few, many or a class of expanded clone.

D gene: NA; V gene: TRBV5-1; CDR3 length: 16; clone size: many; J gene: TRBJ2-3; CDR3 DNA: TGCGCCAGCAGCTTGGCCAGAGAAGGGGTGACAGATACGCAGTATTTT; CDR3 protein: CASSLAREGVTDTQYF
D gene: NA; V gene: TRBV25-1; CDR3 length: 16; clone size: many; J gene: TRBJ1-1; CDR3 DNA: TGTGCCAGCAGTGAAGGTTCCGGGGCCTCGAACACTGAAGCTTTCTTT; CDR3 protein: CASSEGSGASNTEAFF
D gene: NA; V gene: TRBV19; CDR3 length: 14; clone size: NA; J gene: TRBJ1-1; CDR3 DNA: TGTGCCAGTAGTACAAGGACAGTGCACACTGAAGCTTTCTTT; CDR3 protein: CASSTRTVHTEAFF
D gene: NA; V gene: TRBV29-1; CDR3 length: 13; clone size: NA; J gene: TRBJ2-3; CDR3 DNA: TGCGGCGTCGCGGCAGGTCACACAGATACGCAGTATTTT; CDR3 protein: CGVAAGHTDTQYF
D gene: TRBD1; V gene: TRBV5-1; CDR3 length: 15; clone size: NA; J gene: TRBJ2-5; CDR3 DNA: TGCGCCAGCTCCCGGGATCAGGGGGTTCAAGAGACCCAGTACTTC; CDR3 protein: CASSRDQGVQETQYF
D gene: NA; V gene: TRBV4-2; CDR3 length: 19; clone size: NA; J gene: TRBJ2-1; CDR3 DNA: TGTGCCAGCAGCCAAGAATGGAACTGGGTCAGGGACTCCTACAATGAGCAGTTCTTC; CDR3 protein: CASSQEWNWVRDSYNEQFF
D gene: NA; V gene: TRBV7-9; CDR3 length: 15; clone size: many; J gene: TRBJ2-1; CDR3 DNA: TGTGCCAGCAGCTTAGAGTACACCCTCTACAATGAGCAGTTCTTC; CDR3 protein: CASSLEYTLYNEQFF
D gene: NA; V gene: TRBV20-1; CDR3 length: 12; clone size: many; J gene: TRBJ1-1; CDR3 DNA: TGCAGTGCTAGAAGGCAGAACACTGAAGCTTTCTTT; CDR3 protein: CSARRQNTEAFF
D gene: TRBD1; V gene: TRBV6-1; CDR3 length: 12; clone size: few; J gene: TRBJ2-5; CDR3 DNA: TGTGCCAGCAGGACAGGGGGTCAGGCCCAGTACTTC; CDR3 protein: CASRTGGQAQYF
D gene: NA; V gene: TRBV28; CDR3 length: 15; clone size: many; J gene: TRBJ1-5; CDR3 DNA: TGTGCCAGCAGTTTATGGAGAGATAGCAATCAGCCCCAGCATTTT; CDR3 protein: CASSLWRDSNQPQHF
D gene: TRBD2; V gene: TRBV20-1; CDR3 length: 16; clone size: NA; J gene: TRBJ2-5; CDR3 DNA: TGCAGTGCTAGGTCAAAAAGCGGGGGAAACCAAGAGACCCAGTACTTC; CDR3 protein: CSARSKSGGNQETQYF
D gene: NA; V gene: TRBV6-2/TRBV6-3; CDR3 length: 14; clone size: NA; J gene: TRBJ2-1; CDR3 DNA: TGTGCCAGCAGTTCGAGACGGCGCAACAATGAGCAGTTCTTC; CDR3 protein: CASSSRRRNNEQFF
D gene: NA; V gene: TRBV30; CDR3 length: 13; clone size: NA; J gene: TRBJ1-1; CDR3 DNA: TGTGCCTGGAGTGTACAGGGTTACACTGAAGCTTTCTTT; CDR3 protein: CAWSVQGYTEAFF
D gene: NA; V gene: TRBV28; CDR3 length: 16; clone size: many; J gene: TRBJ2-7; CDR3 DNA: TGTGCCAGCAGCTCCCTGGGCGGGGTTCCCTCCTACGAGCAGTACTTC; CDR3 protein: CASSSLGGVPSYEQYF
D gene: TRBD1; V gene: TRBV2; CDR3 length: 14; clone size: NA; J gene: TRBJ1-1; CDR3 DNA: TGTGCCAGCACCTATGGGCAGGGGGCCACTGAAGCTTTCTTT; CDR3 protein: CASTYGQGATEAFF
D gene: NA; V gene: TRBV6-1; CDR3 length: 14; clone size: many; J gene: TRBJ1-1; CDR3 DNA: TGTGCCAGCAGTGAAGTCCGAAGCAACACTGAAGCTTTCTTT; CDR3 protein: CASSEVRSNTEAFF
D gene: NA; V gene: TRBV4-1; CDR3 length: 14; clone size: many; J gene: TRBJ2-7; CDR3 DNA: TGCGCCAGCAGCCAAGATACAAGCTCCTACGAGCAGTACTTC; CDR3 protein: CASSQDTSSYEQYF
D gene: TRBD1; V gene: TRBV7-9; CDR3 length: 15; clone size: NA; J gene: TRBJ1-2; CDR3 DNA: TGTGCCAGCAGCCCACGCGGACAGGGAGGCTATGGCTACACCTTC; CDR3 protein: CASSPRGQGGYGYTF
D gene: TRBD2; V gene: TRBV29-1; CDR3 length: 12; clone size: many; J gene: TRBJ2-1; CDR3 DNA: TGCAGCACCCGGGTAGCGGGAGGGCGGCCGTTCTTC; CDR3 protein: CSTRVAGGRPFF
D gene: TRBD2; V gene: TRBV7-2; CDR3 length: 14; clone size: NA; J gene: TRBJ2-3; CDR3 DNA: TGTGCCAGCACCCGCGGGGGGGGCACAGATACGCAGTATTTT; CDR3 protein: CASTRGGGTDTQYF
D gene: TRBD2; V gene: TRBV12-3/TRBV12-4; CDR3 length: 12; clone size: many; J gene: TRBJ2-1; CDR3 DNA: TGTGCCAGCGGCGGGGGGGGTCTTGAGCAGTTCTTC; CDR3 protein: CASGGGGLEQFF
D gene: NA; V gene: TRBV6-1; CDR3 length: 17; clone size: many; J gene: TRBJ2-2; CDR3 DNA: TGTGCCAGCAGCCCACTACGTGGACACCTGAACACCGGGGAGCTGTTTTTT; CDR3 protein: CASSPLRGHLNTGELFF
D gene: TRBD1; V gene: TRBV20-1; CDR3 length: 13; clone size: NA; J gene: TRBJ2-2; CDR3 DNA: TGCAGTGCTAGGGACAGGGTATCCGGGGAGCTGTTTTTT; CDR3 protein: CSARDRVSGELFF
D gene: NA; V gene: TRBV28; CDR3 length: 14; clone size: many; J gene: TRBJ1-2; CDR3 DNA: TGTGCCAGCAGTTTTAGGGTGGTTGGCTATGGCTACACCTTC; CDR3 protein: CASSFRVVGYGYTF